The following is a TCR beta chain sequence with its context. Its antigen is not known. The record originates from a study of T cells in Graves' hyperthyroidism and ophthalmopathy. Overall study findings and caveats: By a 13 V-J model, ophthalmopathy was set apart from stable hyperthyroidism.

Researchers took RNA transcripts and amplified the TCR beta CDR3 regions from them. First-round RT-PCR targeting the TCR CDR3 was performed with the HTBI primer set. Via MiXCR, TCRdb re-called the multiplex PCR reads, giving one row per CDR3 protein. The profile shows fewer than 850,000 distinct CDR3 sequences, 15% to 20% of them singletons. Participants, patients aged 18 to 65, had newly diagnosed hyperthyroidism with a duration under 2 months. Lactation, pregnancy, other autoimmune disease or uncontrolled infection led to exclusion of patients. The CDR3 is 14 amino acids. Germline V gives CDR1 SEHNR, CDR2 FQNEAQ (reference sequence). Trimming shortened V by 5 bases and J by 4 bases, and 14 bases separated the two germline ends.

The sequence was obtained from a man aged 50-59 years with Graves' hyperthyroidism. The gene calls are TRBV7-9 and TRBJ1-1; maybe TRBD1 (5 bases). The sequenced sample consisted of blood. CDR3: CASSGTQAATEAFF. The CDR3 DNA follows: TGTGCCAGCAGCGGGACTCAGGCGGCCACTGAAGCTTTCTTT.